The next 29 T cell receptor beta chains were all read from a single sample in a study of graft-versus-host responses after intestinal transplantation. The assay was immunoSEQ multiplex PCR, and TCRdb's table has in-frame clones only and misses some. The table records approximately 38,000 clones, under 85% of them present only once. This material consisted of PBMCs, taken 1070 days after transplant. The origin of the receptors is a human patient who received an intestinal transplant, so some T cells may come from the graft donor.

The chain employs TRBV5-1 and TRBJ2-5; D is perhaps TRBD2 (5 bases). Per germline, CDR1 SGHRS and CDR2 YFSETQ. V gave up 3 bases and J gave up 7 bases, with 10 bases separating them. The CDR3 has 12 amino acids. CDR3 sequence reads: CASSSVGGTQYF. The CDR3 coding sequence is TGCGCCAGCAGCTCAGTAGGAGGGACCCAGTACTTC.

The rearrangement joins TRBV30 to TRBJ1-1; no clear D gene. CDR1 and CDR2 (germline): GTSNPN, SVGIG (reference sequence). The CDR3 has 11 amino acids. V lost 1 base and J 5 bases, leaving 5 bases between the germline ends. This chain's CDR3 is CAWSGRTEAFF. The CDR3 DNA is TGTGCCTGGAGTGGCCGGACTGAAGCTTTCTTT.

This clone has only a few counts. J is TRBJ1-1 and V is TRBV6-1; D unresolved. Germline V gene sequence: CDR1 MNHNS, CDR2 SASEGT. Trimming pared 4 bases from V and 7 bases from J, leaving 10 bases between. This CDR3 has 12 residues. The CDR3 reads CASSGKTGEAFF. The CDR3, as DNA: TGTGCCAGCAGTGGAAAAACGGGTGAAGCTTTCTTT.

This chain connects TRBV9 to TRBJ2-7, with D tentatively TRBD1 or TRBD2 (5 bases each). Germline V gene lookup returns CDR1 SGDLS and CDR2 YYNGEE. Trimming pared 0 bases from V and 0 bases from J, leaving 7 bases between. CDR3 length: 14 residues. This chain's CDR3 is CASSVGGFSYEQYF. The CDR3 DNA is TGTGCCAGCAGCGTAGGGGGGTTCTCCTACGAGCAGTACTTC. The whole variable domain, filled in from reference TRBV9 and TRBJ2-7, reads DSGVTQTPKHLITATGQRVTLRCSPRSGDLSVYWYQQSLDQGLQFLIQYYNGEERAKGNILERFSAQQFPDLHSELNLSSLELGDSALYFCASSVGGFSYEQYFGPGTRLTVT.

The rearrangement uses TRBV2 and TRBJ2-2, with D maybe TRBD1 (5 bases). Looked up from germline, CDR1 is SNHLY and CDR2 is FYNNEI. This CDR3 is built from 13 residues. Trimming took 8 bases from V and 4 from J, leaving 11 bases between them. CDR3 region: CASSGISTGELFF. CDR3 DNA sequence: TGTGCCAGCTCAGGGATTAGCACCGGGGAGCTGTTTTTT.

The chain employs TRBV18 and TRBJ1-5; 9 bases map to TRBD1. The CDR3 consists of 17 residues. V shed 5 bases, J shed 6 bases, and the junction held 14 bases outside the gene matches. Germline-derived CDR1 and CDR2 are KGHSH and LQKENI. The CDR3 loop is CASSWVPDRGLIQPQHF. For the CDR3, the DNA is TGTGCCAGCTCATGGGTTCCGGACAGGGGTTTAATTCAGCCCCAGCATTTT.

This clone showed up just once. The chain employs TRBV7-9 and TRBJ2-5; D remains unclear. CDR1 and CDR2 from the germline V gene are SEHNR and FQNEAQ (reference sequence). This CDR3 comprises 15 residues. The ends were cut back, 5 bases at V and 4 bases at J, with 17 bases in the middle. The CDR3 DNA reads TGTGCCAGCAGCCCCCCCCCAGGCATCACAGAGACCCAGTACTTC. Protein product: CASSPPPGITETQYF. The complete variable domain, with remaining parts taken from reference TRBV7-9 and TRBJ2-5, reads DTGVSQNPRHKITKRGQNVTFRCDPISEHNRLYWYRQTLGQGPEFLTYFQNEAQLEKSRLLSDRFSAERPKGSFSTLEIQRTEQGDSAMYLCASSPPPGITETQYFGPGTRLLVL.

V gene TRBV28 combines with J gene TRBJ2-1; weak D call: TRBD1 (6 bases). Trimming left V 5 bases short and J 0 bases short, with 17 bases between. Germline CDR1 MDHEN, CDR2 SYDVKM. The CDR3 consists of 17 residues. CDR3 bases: TGTGCCAGCAGTCTATACGCCGGGACAAGCTCCTACAATGAGCAGTTCTTC. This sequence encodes CASSLYAGTSSYNEQFF.

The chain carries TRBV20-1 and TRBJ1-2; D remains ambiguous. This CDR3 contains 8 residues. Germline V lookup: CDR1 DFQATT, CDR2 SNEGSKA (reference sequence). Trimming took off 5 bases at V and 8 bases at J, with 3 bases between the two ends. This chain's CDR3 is CSAGGYTF. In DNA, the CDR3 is TGCAGTGCTGGCGGCTACACCTTC.

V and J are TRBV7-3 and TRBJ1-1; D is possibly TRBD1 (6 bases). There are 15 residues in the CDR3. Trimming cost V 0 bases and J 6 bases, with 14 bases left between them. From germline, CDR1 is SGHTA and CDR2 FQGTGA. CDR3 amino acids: CASSLTINGGSEAFF. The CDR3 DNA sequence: TGTGCCAGCAGCTTAACTATTAACGGGGGCTCTGAAGCTTTCTTT.

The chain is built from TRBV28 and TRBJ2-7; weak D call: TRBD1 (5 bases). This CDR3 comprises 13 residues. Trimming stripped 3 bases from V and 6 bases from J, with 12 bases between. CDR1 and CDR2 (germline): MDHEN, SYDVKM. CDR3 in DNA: TGTGCCAGCAGTTTCTTACAGGTTGGCGAGCAGTACTTC. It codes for CASSFLQVGEQYF. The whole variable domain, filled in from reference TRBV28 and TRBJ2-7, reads DVKVTQSSRYLVKRTGEKVFLECVQDMDHENMFWYRQDPGLGLRLIYFSYDVKMKEKGDIPEGYSVSREKKERFSLILESASTNQTSMYLCASSFLQVGEQYFGPGTRLTVT.

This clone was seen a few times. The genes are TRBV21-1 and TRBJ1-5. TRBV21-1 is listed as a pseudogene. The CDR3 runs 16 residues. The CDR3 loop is CASSKAWEGRNQPQHF. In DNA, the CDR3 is TGTGCCAGCAGCAAAGCATGGGAGGGTCGAAATCAGCCCCAGCATTTT.

CDR3 residues: CASSQVGGLAIEQYF. In nucleotides, the CDR3 is TGCGCCAGCAGCCAAGTGGGGGGACTAGCTATCGAGCAGTACTTC. V and J are TRBV4-1 and TRBJ2-7, with 9 bases matching TRBD2. Germline lookup yields CDR1 MGHRA and CDR2 YSYEKL. The CDR3 extends over 15 amino acids. V shed 1 base and J 6 bases; nucleotides not matched to a gene: 7.

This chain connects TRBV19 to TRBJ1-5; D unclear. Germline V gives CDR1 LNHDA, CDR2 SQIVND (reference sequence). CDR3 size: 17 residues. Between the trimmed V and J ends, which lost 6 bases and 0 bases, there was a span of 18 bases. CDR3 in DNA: TGTGCCAGTAGGGGATCAAGGACGGATAATAGCAATCAGCCCCAGCATTTT. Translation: CASRGSRTDNSNQPQHF.

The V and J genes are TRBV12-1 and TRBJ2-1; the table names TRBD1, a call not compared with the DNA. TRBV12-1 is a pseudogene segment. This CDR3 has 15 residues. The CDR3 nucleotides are TGTGCCAGCAGCTGCCCGGGGGACAGGGTGGTTGAGCAGTTCTTC. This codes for CASSCPGDRVVEQFF.

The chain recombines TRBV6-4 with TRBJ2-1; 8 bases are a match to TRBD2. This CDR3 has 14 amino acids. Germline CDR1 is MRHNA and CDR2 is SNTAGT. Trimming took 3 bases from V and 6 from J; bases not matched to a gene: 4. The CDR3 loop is CASSDSGTSNEQFF. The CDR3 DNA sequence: TGTGCCAGCAGTGATTCCGGGACTAGCAATGAGCAGTTCTTC.

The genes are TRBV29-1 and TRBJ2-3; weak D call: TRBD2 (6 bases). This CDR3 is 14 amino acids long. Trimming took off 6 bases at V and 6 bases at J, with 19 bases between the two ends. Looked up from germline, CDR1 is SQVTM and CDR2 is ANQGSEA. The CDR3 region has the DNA TGCAGCGTGGAGGGGTGGGGACCGGGGGATACGCAGTATTTT. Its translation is CSVEGWGPGDTQYF.

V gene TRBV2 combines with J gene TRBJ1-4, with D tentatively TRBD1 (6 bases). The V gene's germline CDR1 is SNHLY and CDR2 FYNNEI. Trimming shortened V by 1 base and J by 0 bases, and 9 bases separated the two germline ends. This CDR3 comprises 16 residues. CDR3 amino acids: CASSEVGGPTNEKLFF. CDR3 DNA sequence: TGTGCCAGCAGTGAAGTAGGGGGGCCAACTAATGAAAAACTGTTTTTT. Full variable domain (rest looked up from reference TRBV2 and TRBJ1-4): EPEVTQTPSHQVTQMGQEVILRCVPISNHLYFYWYRQILGQKVEFLVSFYNNEISEKSEIFDDQFSVERPDGSNFTLKIRSTKLEDSAMYFCASSEVGGPTNEKLFFGSGTQLSVL.

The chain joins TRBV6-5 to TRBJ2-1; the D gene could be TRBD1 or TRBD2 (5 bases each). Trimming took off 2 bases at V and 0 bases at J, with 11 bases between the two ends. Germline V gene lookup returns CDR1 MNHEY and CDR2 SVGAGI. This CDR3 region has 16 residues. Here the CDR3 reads CASSYQAGSSYNEQFF. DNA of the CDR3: TGTGCCAGCAGTTACCAAGCAGGGAGCTCCTACAATGAGCAGTTCTTC.

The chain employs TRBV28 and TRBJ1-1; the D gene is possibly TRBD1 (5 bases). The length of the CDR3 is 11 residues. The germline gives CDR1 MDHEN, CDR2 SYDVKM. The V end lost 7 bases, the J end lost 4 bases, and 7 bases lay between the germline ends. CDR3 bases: TGTGCCAGCATAGGGGCCACTGAAGCTTTCTTT. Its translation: CASIGATEAFF. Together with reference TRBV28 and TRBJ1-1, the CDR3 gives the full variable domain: DVKVTQSSRYLVKRTGEKVFLECVQDMDHENMFWYRQDPGLGLRLIYFSYDVKMKEKGDIPEGYSVSREKKERFSLILESASTNQTSMYLCASIGATEAFFGQGTRLTVV.

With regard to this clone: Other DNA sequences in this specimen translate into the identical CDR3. The CDR3 DNA sequence: TGTGCCAGCTCACCGGGGACAAACAATGAGCAGTTCTTC. It translates to CASSPGTNNEQFF. The gene calls are TRBV18 and TRBJ2-1, with D possibly matching TRBD1 (6 bases). The germline V gene encodes CDR1 KGHSH and CDR2 LQKENI. The CDR3 extends over 13 amino acids. The germline V and J ends were trimmed by 3 bases and 5 bases, with 8 bases remaining between them.

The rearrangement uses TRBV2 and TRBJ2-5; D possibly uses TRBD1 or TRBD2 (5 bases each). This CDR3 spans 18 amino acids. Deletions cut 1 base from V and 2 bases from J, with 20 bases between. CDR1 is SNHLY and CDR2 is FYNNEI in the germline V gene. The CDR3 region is CASSEGGPRTRGQETQYF. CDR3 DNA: TGTGCCAGCAGTGAAGGGGGACCGAGGACAAGGGGACAAGAGACCCAGTACTTC.

In nucleotides, the CDR3 is TGTGCCAGCAGCATGGGACAGGGGAACTATGGCTACACCTTC. Translating gives CASSMGQGNYGYTF. The V and J genes are TRBV7-9 and TRBJ1-2; 10 bases align to TRBD1. Germline assignment: CDR1 SEHNR and CDR2 FQNEAQ (reference sequence). The CDR3 consists of 14 residues. V shed 5 bases, J shed 2 bases, and the junction held 2 bases outside the gene matches. The whole variable domain, filled in from reference TRBV7-9 and TRBJ1-2, reads DTGVSQNPRHKITKRGQNVTFRCDPISEHNRLYWYRQTLGQGPEFLTYFQNEAQLEKSRLLSDRFSAERPKGSFSTLEIQRTEQGDSAMYLCASSMGQGNYGYTFGSGTRLTVV.

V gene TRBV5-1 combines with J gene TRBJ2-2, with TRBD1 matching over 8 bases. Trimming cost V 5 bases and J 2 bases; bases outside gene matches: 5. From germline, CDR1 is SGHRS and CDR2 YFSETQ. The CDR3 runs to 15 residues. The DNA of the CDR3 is TGCGCCAGCAGTTCCGGGACAGGTAACACCGGGGAGCTGTTTTTT. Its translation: CASSSGTGNTGELFF.

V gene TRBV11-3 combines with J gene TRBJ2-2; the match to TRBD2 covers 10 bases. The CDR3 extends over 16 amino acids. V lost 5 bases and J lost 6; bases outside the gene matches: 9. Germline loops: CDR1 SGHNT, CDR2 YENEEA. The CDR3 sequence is CASSPASGRGSGELFF. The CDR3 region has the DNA TGTGCCAGCAGCCCGGCTAGCGGGAGAGGTTCCGGGGAGCTGTTTTTT.

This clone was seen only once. This chain's CDR3 is CASRRDNYGYTF. In DNA, the CDR3 is TGTGCCAGCAGAAGGGACAACTATGGCTACACCTTC. This chain links TRBV5-8 with TRBJ1-2; D is perhaps TRBD1 (5 bases). The CDR3 runs to 12 residues. CDR1 is SGHTS, CDR2 YDEGEE, per germline. Trimming stripped 5 bases from V and 2 bases from J, with 7 bases between.

The CDR3: CASSLTSGETQYF. CDR3 DNA sequence: TGTGCCAGCAGCTTGACTAGCGGGGAGACCCAGTACTTC. The chain couples TRBV5-4 to TRBJ2-5, with 9 bases identical to TRBD2. The CDR3 has 13 amino acids. Per the germline V gene, CDR1 is SGHNT and CDR2 is YYREEE (reference sequence). Losses at the gene ends were 1 base for V and 5 bases for J; bases not matched to a gene: 0.

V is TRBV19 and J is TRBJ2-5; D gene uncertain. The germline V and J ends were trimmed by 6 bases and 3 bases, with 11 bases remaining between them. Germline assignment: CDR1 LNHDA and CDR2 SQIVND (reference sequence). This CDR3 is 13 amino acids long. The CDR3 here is CASRNIGEETQYF. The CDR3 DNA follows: TGTGCCAGTAGGAACATTGGGGAAGAGACCCAGTACTTC.

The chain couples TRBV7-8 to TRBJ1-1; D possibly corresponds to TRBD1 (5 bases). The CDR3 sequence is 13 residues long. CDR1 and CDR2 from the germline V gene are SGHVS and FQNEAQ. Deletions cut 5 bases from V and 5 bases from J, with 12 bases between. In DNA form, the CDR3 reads TGTGCCAGCAGCCTTGTACGGGGGACTGAAGCTTTCTTT. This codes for CASSLVRGTEAFF.